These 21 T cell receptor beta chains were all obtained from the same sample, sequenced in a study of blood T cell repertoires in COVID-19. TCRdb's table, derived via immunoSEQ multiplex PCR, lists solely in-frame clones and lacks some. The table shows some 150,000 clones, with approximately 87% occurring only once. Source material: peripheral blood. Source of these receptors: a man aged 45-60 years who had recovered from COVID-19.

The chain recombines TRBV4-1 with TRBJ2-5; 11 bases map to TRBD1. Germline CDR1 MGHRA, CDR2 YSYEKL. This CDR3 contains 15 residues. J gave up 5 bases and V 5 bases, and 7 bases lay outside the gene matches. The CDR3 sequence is CASSTGQGAMETQYF. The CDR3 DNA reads TGCGCCAGCAGCACAGGACAGGGGGCTATGGAGACCCAGTACTTC.

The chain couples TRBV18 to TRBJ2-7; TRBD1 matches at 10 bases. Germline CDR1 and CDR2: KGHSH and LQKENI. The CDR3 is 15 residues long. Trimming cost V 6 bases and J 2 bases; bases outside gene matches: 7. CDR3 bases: TGTGCCAGCTCGACCGGACAGGGGGATCCCTACGAGCAGTACTTC. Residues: CASSTGQGDPYEQYF.

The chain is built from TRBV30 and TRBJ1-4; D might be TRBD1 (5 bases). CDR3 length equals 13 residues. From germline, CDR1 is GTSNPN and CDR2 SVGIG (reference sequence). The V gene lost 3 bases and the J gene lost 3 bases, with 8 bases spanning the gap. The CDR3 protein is CAWSAGSNEKLFF. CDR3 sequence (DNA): TGTGCCTGGAGCGCAGGGTCTAATGAAAAACTGTTTTTT.

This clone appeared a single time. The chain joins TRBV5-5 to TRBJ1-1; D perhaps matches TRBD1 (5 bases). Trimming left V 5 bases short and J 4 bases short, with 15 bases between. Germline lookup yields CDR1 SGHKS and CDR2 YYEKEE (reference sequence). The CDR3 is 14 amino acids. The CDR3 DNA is TGTGCCAGCAGACCGACAGCGGGGAGCACTGAAGCTTTCTTT. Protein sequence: CASRPTAGSTEAFF.

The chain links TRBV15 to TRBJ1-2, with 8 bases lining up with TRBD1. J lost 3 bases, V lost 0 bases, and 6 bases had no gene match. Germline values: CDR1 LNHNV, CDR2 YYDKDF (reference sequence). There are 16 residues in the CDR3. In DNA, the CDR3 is TGTGCCACCAGCAGAGATCCAGGGGGCGCTTACTATGGCTACACCTTC. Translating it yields CATSRDPGGAYYGYTF. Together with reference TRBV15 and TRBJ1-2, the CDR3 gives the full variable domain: DAMVIQNPRYQVTQFGKPVTLSCSQTLNHNVMYWYQQKSSQAPKLLFHYYDKDFNNEADTPDNFQSRRPNTSFCFLDIRSPGLGDTAMYLCATSRDPGGAYYGYTFGSGTRLTVV.

The CDR3 region is CASSGDSSRPQHF. The CDR3 DNA is TGCGCCAGCAGTGGGGACAGTTCTCGACCCCAGCATTTT. The chain uses TRBV10-2 and TRBJ1-5; TRBD1 matches at 7 bases. The germline V gene has CDR1 WSHSY and CDR2 SAAADI. The CDR3 totals 13 residues. V lost 4 bases to trimming and J lost 10 bases; unmatched junction nucleotides: 7.

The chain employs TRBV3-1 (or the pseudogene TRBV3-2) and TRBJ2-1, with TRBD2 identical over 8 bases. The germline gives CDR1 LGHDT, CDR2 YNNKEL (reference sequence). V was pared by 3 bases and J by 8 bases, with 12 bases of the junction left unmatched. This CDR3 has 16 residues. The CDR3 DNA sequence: TGTGCCAGCAGCCAGATGGCCGGGGGGGGCACCGATGAGCAGTTCTTC. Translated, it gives CASSQMAGGGTDEQFF.

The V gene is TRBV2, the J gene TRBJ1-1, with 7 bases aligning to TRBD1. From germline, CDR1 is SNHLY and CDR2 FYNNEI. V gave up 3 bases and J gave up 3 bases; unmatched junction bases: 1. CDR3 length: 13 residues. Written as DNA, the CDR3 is TGTGCCAGCAGTGACAGGGGGTACACTGAAGCTTTCTTT. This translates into CASSDRGYTEAFF.

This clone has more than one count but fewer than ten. The CDR3 coding sequence is TGTGCCAGCAGCCAAGGGCCGGGGGGCACCGGGGAGCTGTTTTTT. It specifies CASSQGPGGTGELFF. The chain carries TRBV3-1 (or the pseudogene TRBV3-2) and TRBJ2-2; 7 bases agree with TRBD2. The CDR3 is 15 residues long. Germline assignment: CDR1 LGHDT and CDR2 YNNKEL (reference sequence). V lost 1 base and J lost 4; bases outside the gene matches: 3.

CDR3 loop: CAWMKQVKSYNEQFF. CDR3 bases: TGTGCCTGGATGAAACAGGTCAAAAGCTACAATGAGCAGTTCTTC. V is TRBV30 and J is TRBJ2-1, with TRBD1 as a possible D gene (5 bases). Trimming removed 4 bases from V and 3 bases from J, with 16 bases in between. CDR1 is GTSNPN and CDR2 is SVGIG in the germline V gene (reference sequence). The CDR3 has 15 residues.

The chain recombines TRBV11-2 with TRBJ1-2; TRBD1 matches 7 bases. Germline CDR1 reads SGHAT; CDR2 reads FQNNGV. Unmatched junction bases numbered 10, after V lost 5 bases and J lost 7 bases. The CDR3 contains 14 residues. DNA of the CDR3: TGTGCCAGCAGCGCCGGAACAGGGGCGGCTGGCTACACCTTC. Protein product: CASSAGTGAAGYTF.

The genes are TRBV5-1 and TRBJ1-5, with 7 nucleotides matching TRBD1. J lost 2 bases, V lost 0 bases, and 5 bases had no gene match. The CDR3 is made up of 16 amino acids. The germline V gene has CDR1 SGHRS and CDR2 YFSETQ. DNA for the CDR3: TGCGCCAGCAGCTTGGGCCCCGGGACAGGCAATCAGCCCCAGCATTTT. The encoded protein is CASSLGPGTGNQPQHF.

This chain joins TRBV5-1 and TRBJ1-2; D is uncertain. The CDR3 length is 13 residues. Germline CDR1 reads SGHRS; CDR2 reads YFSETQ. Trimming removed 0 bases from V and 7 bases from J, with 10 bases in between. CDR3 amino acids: CASSLDGLAGYTF. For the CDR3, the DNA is TGCGCCAGCAGCTTGGATGGCTTAGCTGGCTACACCTTC.

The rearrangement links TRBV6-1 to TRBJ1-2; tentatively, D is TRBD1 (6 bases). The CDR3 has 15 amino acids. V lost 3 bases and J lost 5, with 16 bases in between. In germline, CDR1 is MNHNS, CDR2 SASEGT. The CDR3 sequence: CASSEVGGARYGYTF. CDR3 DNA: TGTGCCAGCAGTGAGGTGGGGGGGGCACGGTATGGCTACACCTTC.

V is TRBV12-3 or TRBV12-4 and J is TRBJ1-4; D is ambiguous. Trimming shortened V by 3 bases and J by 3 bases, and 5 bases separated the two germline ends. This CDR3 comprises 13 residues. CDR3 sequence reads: CASSLSANEKLFF. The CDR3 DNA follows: TGTGCCAGCAGTTTGTCCGCTAATGAAAAACTGTTTTTT.

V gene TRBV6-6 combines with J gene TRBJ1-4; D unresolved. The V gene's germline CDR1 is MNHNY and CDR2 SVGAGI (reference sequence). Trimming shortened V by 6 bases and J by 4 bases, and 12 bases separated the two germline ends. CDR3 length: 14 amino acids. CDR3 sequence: CASSRTGNNEKLFF. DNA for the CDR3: TGTGCCAGCAGCCGCACGGGGAATAATGAAAAACTGTTTTTT.

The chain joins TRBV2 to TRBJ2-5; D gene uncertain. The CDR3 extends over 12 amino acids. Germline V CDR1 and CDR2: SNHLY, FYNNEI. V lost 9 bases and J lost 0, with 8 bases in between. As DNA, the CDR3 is TGTGCCAGTCTGAGGAACCAAGAGACCCAGTACTTC. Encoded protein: CASLRNQETQYF.

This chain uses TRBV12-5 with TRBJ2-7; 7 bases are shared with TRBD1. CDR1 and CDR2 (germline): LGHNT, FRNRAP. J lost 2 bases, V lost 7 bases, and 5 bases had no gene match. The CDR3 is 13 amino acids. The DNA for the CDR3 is TGTGCTAGTGCTCGGGACAGCACCTACGAGCAGTACTTC. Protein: CASARDSTYEQYF. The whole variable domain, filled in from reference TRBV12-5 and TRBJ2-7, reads DARVTQTPRHKVTEMGQEVTMRCQPILGHNTVFWYRQTMMQGLELLAYFRNRAPLDDSGMPKDRFSAEMPDATLATLKIQPSEPRDSAVYFCASARDSTYEQYFGPGTRLTVT.

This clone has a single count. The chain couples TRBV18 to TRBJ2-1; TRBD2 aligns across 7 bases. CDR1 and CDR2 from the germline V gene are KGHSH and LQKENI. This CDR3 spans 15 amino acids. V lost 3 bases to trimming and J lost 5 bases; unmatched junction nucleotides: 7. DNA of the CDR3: TGTGCCAGCTCACCCGCGGGGACTAAAGACAATGAGCAGTTCTTC. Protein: CASSPAGTKDNEQFF.

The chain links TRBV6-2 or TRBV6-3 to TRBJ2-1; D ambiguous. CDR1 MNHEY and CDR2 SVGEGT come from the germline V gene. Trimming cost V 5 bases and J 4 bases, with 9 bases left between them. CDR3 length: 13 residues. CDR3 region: CASSPTTYNEQFF. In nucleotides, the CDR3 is TGTGCCAGCAGTCCAACTACATACAATGAGCAGTTCTTC.

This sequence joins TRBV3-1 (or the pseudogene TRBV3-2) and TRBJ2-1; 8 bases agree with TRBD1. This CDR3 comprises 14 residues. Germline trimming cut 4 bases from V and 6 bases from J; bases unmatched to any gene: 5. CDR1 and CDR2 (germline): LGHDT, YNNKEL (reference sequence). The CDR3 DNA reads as TGTGCCAGCAGCCGCGAAGACAGGGGCAATGAGCAGTTCTTC. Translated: CASSREDRGNEQFF.